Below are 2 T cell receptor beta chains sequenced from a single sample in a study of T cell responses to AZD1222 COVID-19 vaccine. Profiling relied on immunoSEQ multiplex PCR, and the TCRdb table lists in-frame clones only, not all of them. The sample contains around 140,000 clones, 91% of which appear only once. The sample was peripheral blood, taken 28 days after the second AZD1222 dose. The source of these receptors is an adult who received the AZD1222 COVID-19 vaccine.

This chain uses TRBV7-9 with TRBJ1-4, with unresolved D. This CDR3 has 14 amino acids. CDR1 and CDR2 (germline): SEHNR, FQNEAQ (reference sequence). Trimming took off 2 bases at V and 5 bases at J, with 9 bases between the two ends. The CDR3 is CASSLRTENEKLFF. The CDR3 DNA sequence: TGTGCCAGCAGCTTAAGGACTGAGAATGAAAAACTGTTTTTT.

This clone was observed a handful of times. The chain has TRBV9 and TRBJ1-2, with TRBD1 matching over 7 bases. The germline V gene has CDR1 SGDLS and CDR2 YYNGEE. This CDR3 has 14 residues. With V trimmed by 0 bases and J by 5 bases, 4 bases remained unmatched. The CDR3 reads CASSVGDSHYGYTF. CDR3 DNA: TGTGCCAGCAGCGTAGGGGACAGTCATTATGGCTACACCTTC.